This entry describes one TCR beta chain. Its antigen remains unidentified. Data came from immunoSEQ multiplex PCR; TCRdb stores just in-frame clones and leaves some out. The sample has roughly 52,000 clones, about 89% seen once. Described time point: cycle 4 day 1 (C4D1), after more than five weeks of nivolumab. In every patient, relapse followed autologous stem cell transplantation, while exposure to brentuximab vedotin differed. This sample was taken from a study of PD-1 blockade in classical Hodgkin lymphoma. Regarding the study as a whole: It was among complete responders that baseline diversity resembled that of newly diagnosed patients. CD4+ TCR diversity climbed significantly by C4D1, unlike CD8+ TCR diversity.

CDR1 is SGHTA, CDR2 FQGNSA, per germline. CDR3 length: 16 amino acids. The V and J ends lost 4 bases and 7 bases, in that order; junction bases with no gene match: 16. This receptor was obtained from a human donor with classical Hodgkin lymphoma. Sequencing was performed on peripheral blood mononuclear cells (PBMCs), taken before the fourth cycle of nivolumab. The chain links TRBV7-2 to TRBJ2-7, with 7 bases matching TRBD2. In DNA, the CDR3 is TGTGCCAGCAGCTCGGCGGGAGCGACCCTAAGAGGGGAGCAGTACTTC. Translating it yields CASSSAGATLRGEQYF.